Listed here are 28 T cell receptor beta chains from one sample, sequenced in a study of regulatory T cells in long-lasting Graves disease. CDR3 regions were amplified by Arm-PCR using iRepertoire HTBI primers to build TCR beta libraries. TCRdb called the multiplex PCR reads again in MiXCR, with one record for every CDR3 protein. The sample yields about 660,000 distinct CDR3 sequences, around 30% seen once. The sample's time point: persistent/refractory GD, antithyroid drugs over 5 years with positive TRAb. Extracted PBMC RNA gave rise to the TCR library. The sequencing here drew on peripheral blood mononuclear cells (PBMCs), taken when the disease was refractory, from a patient treated with antithyroid drugs. The receptors shown here come from a female donor with Graves disease.

The chain is built from TRBV9 and TRBJ1-3; TRBD1 aligns across 8 bases. The CDR3 is made up of 17 amino acids. The V gene's germline CDR1 is SGDLS and CDR2 YYNGEE. V gave up 0 bases and J gave up 5 bases; unmatched junction bases: 10. CDR3 bases: TGTGCCAGCAGCGTAGAGATATTCGACAGGGGTAGAAACACCATATATTTT. Amino acids: CASSVEIFDRGRNTIYF.

This chain links TRBV10-3 with TRBJ1-1; perhaps TRBD1 as D (5 bases). This CDR3 is built from 15 residues. The V and J ends lost 7 bases and 1 base respectively, with 16 bases between them. Germline V lookup: CDR1 ENHRY, CDR2 SYGVKD. The CDR3 coding sequence is TGTGCCATCAAAACGGGTGGGGCCCCGAACACTGAAGCTTTCTTT. The encoded protein is CAIKTGGAPNTEAFF.

The chain couples TRBV24-1 to TRBJ1-1; TRBD1 matches 7 bases. This CDR3 region has 15 residues. CDR1 is KGHDR, CDR2 SFDVKD, per germline. The V and J ends lost 3 bases and 0 bases, in that order; junction bases with no gene match: 3. For the CDR3, the DNA is TGTGCCACCAGTGATAACAGGGGCATGAACACTGAAGCTTTCTTT. Encoded protein: CATSDNRGMNTEAFF.

This chain links TRBV5-1 with TRBJ1-3, with a possible D match to TRBD1 (5 bases). Germline V gene data show CDR1 as SGHRS and CDR2 as YFSETQ. The CDR3 has 17 amino acids. Trimming pared 3 bases from V and 0 bases from J, leaving 16 bases between. CDR3 region: CASSSQTGTPSGNTIYF. The CDR3 nucleotides read TGCGCCAGCAGCTCCCAAACCGGGACTCCCTCTGGAAACACCATATATTTT.

The V call is TRBV5-4, the J call TRBJ2-7, with D perhaps being TRBD1 or TRBD2 (5 bases each). The germline V and J ends were trimmed by 3 bases and 5 bases, with 15 bases remaining between them. This CDR3 comprises 14 residues. CDR1 and CDR2 from the germline V gene are SGHNT and YYREEE (reference sequence). The CDR3 sequence is CASSSWDGSNEQYF. For the CDR3, the DNA is TGTGCCAGCAGCTCCTGGGACGGATCGAACGAGCAGTACTTC.

The chain combines TRBV7-9 with TRBJ1-5; a weak D match, TRBD1 (5 bases). The V gene's germline CDR1 is SEHNR and CDR2 FQNEAQ (reference sequence). Trimming removed 0 bases at V and 2 bases at J, with 17 bases between. The CDR3 runs to 18 residues. The CDR3 sequence: CASSLARDLGFGNQPQHF. The CDR3, as DNA: TGTGCCAGCAGCTTAGCCAGGGACCTCGGATTTGGCAATCAGCCCCAGCATTTT. The variable domain in full, with the rest retrieved from reference TRBV7-9 and TRBJ1-5, is DTGVSQNPRHKITKRGQNVTFRCDPISEHNRLYWYRQTLGQGPEFLTYFQNEAQLEKSRLLSDRFSAERPKGSFSTLEIQRTEQGDSAMYLCASSLARDLGFGNQPQHFGDGTRLSIL.

Many counts were recorded for this clonotype. V gene TRBV10-3 combines with J gene TRBJ2-5; TRBD1 aligns across 9 bases. V shed 0 bases and J 5 bases; nucleotides not matched to a gene: 7. The CDR3 consists of 16 residues. Germline CDR1 ENHRY, CDR2 SYGVKD. This CDR3 reads CAISESTGQGEETQYF. DNA of the CDR3: TGTGCCATCAGTGAGTCGACGGGACAGGGTGAGGAGACCCAGTACTTC.

The chain employs TRBV30 and TRBJ1-6; perhaps TRBD1 as D (6 bases). With 5 bases removed from V and 13 bases from J, the gap between germline ends came to 15 bases. Per the germline V gene, CDR1 is GTSNPN and CDR2 is SVGIG (reference sequence). The CDR3 consists of 12 residues. The chain's CDR3 is CAWGAQGTPLHF. The DNA for the CDR3 is TGTGCCTGGGGCGCTCAGGGGACCCCCCTCCACTTT.

This clonotype appeared many times. The chain is built from TRBV12-5 and TRBJ2-2; D perhaps matches TRBD2 (6 bases). V gave up 3 bases and J gave up 1 base, with 9 bases separating them. The CDR3 has 15 residues. Per germline, CDR1 LGHNT and CDR2 FRNRAP. CDR3 sequence: CASGLGTENTGELFF. CDR3 nucleotide sequence: TGTGCTAGTGGTTTAGGGACTGAGAACACCGGGGAGCTGTTTTTT.

The chain is built from TRBV11-2 and TRBJ2-5; 8 bases agree with TRBD2. The J segment lost 2 bases and the V segment lost 1 base, leaving 6 bases of the junction unmatched. Germline V gene data show CDR1 as SGHAT and CDR2 as FQNNGV. The CDR3 contains 16 residues. The CDR3 DNA reads as TGTGCCAGCAGCTTAGGGGGCGGGAGGAATCAAGAGACCCAGTACTTC. This encodes CASSLGGGRNQETQYF.

This clonotype was counted many times. The DNA of the CDR3 is TGTGCCAGCAGTGTAGGGACAGGGGGCGATGGCTACACCTTC. Its protein product is CASSVGTGGDGYTF. The J gene is TRBJ1-2, the V gene TRBV2; 12 positions agree with TRBD1. This CDR3 has 14 amino acids. The ends lost 4 bases at V and 6 bases at J; junction bases unmatched: 3. Per the germline V gene, CDR1 is SNHLY and CDR2 is FYNNEI.

The table lists this clonotype with many counts. The J gene is TRBJ1-2, the V gene TRBV28, with a possible D match to TRBD1 (5 bases). This CDR3 comprises 11 residues. CDR1 and CDR2 (germline): MDHEN, SYDVKM. Trimming cost V 5 bases and J 8 bases, with 9 bases left between them. CDR3 coding DNA: TGTGCCAGCAGTAAGGGGTACGGCTACACCTTC. Translated, it gives CASSKGYGYTF.

The rearrangement links TRBV7-2 to TRBJ1-6; a possible D gene is TRBD1 (6 bases). Germline CDR1 and CDR2: SGHTA and FQGNSA. The CDR3 extends over 15 amino acids. The V gene lost 6 bases and the J gene lost 5 bases, with 14 bases spanning the gap. CDR3 DNA: TGTGCCAGCAGTTCATTCACAGGGAATAATTCACCCCTCCACTTT. Its protein product is CASSSFTGNNSPLHF.

There are a few counts of this clonotype. The chain employs TRBV7-2 and TRBJ1-1, with a possible D match to TRBD1 (5 bases). The germline gives CDR1 SGHTA, CDR2 FQGNSA. This CDR3 region has 15 residues. The ends were cut back, 1 base at V and 4 bases at J, with 13 bases in the middle. CDR3 amino acids: CASSLEVGRRTEAFF. CDR3 sequence (DNA): TGTGCCAGCAGCTTAGAAGTGGGGCGTCGCACTGAAGCTTTCTTT. Drawing the rest from reference TRBV7-2 and TRBJ1-1, the complete variable domain is GAGVSQSPSNKVTEKGKDVELRCDPISGHTALYWYRQSLGQGLEFLIYFQGNSAPDKSGLPSDRFSAERTGGSVSTLTIQRTQQEDSAVYLCASSLEVGRRTEAFFGQGTRLTVV.

This clonotype was counted between two and nine times. This chain connects TRBV6-1 to TRBJ1-5, with D possibly matching TRBD1 (6 bases). The CDR3 sequence is 15 residues long. With 1 base removed from V and 6 bases from J, the gap between germline ends came to 13 bases. CDR1 is MNHNS, CDR2 SASEGT, per germline. CDR3 in amino acids: CASSEGGGGGQPQHF. The DNA for the CDR3 is TGTGCCAGCAGTGAAGGGGGAGGGGGTGGTCAGCCCCAGCATTTT.

The J gene is TRBJ1-6, the V gene TRBV28; 11 nucleotides line up with TRBD1. CDR1 is MDHEN and CDR2 is SYDVKM in the germline V gene. V was clipped by 5 bases and J by 10 bases; unmatched bases: 10. The CDR3 loop spans 16 amino acids. Written as DNA, the CDR3 is TGTGCCAGCAGTCCCATAGGACAGGGGGCAAGATCACCCCTCCACTTT. It translates to CASSPIGQGARSPLHF.

This clonotype has a handful of counts. The chain joins TRBV3-1 to TRBJ1-1; D is unclear. The CDR3 totals 13 residues. Germline CDR1 reads LGHDT; CDR2 reads YNNKEL (reference sequence). V lost 0 bases, J lost 5 bases, and 7 bases lay in between. CDR3 protein: CASSQEGKTEAFF. CDR3 sequence (DNA): TGTGCCAGCAGCCAAGAAGGCAAGACTGAAGCTTTCTTT.

The chain has TRBV9 and TRBJ2-7; 11 nucleotides match TRBD2. The germline gives CDR1 SGDLS, CDR2 YYNGEE. V shed 0 bases and J 4 bases; nucleotides not matched to a gene: 6. There are 16 residues in the CDR3. The DNA of the CDR3 is TGTGCCAGCAGCGTAGGAGTAGCGGGAGGGGGTTACGAGCAGTACTTC. Its protein is CASSVGVAGGGYEQYF.

Only a few counts were recorded for this clonotype. The rearrangement joins TRBV6-9 to TRBJ1-4; D is uncertain. The V and J ends lost 4 bases and 3 bases respectively, with 9 bases between them. The germline CDR1 and CDR2 sequences are MNHGY and SVAAGI. The CDR3 length is 14 residues. The CDR3 reads CASSLRGSNEKLFF. CDR3 in DNA: TGTGCCAGCAGTTTAAGAGGGTCTAATGAAAAACTGTTTTTT.

This clonotype has a single count. V gene TRBV20-1 combines with J gene TRBJ1-6, with TRBD1 as a possible D gene (6 bases). Trimming left V 0 bases short and J 0 bases short, with 12 bases between. Germline V lookup: CDR1 DFQATT, CDR2 SNEGSKA (reference sequence). This CDR3 has 17 residues. CDR3: CSARDLRGSSYNSPLHF. The CDR3 DNA reads as TGCAGTGCTAGAGATCTTAGGGGGAGCTCCTATAATTCACCCCTCCACTTT.

The rearrangement joins TRBV7-9 to TRBJ1-1; 7 positions agree with TRBD1. From germline, CDR1 is SEHNR and CDR2 FQNEAQ (reference sequence). V shed 9 bases, J shed 1 base, and the junction held 5 bases outside the gene matches. This CDR3 spans 13 amino acids. CDR3 DNA sequence: TGTGCCAGTGGGGGGACAGAGAACACTGAAGCTTTCTTT. It is translated as CASGGTENTEAFF.

The rearrangement joins TRBV6-2 or TRBV6-3 to TRBJ1-5; TRBD1 is a possible D gene (5 bases). Trimming pared 6 bases from V and 7 bases from J, leaving 10 bases between. The CDR3 loop spans 12 amino acids. Germline CDR1 reads MNHEY; CDR2 reads SVGEGT. CDR3 loop: CASRDGAQPQHF. The CDR3 DNA follows: TGTGCCAGCAGGGACGGGGCCCAGCCCCAGCATTTT.

The chain carries TRBV5-1 and TRBJ1-1, with a weak D call TRBD1 (6 bases). V was clipped by 0 bases and J by 5 bases, with 14 bases between them. The CDR3 has 15 residues. CDR1 is SGHRS, CDR2 YFSETQ, per germline. This chain's CDR3 is CASSLEGGAGTEAFF. The CDR3 DNA sequence: TGCGCCAGCAGCTTGGAGGGGGGCGCGGGGACTGAAGCTTTCTTT.

V usage is TRBV6-1 and J usage is TRBJ1-2; TRBD1 might be the D (5 bases). The CDR3 loop spans 15 amino acids. Trimming took off 4 bases at V and 8 bases at J, with 20 bases between the two ends. Germline assignment: CDR1 MNHNS and CDR2 SASEGT. In DNA, the CDR3 is TGTGCCAGCAGTGTGATCGAACAGGCGGCAGGGGGCTACACCTTC. The encoded protein is CASSVIEQAAGGYTF.

V usage is TRBV5-1 and J usage is TRBJ2-7, with 8 bases lining up with TRBD2. V lost 4 bases and J lost 3; bases outside the gene matches: 21. Per germline, CDR1 SGHRS and CDR2 YFSETQ. The CDR3 totals 19 residues. CDR3 sequence: CASSPRDSGRAGWSYEQYF. The DNA of the CDR3 is TGCGCCAGCAGCCCTCGGGATTCCGGGAGGGCCGGTTGGAGCTACGAGCAGTACTTC.

This clonotype came up many times. V is TRBV28 and J is TRBJ1-1; the match to TRBD1 covers 9 bases. The germline V gene has CDR1 MDHEN and CDR2 SYDVKM. Unmatched junction bases numbered 6, after V lost 5 bases and J lost 2 bases. The CDR3 spans 15 residues. In DNA form, the CDR3 reads TGTGCCAGCAGTCCCGGGGGACAGGGTAACACTGAAGCTTTCTTT. It is translated as CASSPGGQGNTEAFF.

This clonotype was found many times. The J gene is TRBJ1-5, the V gene TRBV12-5; D is undetermined. The CDR3 length is 12 residues. In germline, CDR1 is LGHNT, CDR2 FRNRAP. V was trimmed by 0 bases and J by 4 bases, leaving 1 base between them. The CDR3 sequence: CASGLVNQPQHF. The CDR3 coding sequence is TGTGCTAGTGGTTTGGTGAATCAGCCCCAGCATTTT. The variable domain in full, completed from reference TRBV12-5 and TRBJ1-5, reads DARVTQTPRHKVTEMGQEVTMRCQPILGHNTVFWYRQTMMQGLELLAYFRNRAPLDDSGMPKDRFSAEMPDATLATLKIQPSEPRDSAVYFCASGLVNQPQHFGDGTRLSIL.

This clonotype appeared a few times. This chain joins TRBV4-1 and TRBJ1-1; 9 bases fit TRBD1. V shed 4 bases and J 0 bases; nucleotides not matched to a gene: 6. Germline CDR1 is MGHRA and CDR2 is YSYEKL. The CDR3 loop spans 16 amino acids. The CDR3 loop reads CASSLMGQGVNTEAFF. CDR3 nucleotides: TGCGCCAGCAGCCTGATGGGACAGGGAGTGAACACTGAAGCTTTCTTT.